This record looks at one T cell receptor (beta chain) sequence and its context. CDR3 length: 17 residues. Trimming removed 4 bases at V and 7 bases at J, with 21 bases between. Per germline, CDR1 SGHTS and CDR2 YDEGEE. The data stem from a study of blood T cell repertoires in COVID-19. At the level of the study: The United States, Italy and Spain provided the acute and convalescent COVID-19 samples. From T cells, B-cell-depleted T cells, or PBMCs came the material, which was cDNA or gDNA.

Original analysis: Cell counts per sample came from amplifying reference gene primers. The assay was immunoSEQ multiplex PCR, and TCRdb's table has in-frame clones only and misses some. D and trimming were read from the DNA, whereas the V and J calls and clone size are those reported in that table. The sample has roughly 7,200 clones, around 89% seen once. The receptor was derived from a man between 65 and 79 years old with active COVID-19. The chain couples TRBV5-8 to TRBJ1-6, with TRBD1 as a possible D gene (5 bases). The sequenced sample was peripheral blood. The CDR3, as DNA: TGTGCCAGCAGCCTCTGGACATATCGGTTCCCAAATTCACCCCTCCACTTT. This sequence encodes CASSLWTYRFPNSPLHF. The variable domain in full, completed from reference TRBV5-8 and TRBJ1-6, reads EAGVTQSPTHLIKTRGQQATLRCSPISGHTSVYWYQQALGLGLQFLLWYDEGEERNRGNFPPRFSGRQFPNYSSELNVNALELEDSALYLCASSLWTYRFPNSPLHFGNGTRLTVT.